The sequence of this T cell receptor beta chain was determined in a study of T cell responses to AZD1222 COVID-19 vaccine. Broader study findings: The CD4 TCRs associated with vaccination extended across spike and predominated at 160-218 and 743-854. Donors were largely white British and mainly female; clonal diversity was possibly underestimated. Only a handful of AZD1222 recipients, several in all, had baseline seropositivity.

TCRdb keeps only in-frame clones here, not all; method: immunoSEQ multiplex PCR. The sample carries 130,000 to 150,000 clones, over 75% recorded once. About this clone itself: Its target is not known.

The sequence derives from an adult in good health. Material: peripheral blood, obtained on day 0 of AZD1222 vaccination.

In DNA form, the CDR3 reads TGTGCCAGCAGCCCGGGACAGGGTGAAGGCAAAAACATTCAGTACTTC. Its protein product is CASSPGQGEGKNIQYF. This chain links TRBV4-2 with TRBJ2-4; 9 nucleotides line up with TRBD1. The V gene's germline CDR1 is LGHNA and CDR2 YNFKEQ. V lost 4 bases and J lost 3; bases outside the gene matches: 7. CDR3 length: 16 amino acids.